Presented here are 10 T cell receptor beta chains from one specimen sequenced in a study of early T cells in non-severe SARS-CoV-2 infection. TCRdb re-called the 5' RACE reads with MiXCR, one entry per CDR3 protein. Among about 58,000 distinct CDR3 sequences listed, about 12% were seen once. Sequencing used whole blood. The origin of the receptors is an adult who was a healthcare worker with PCR-confirmed SARS-CoV-2 infection or an uninfected control (not recorded which).

The genes are TRBV20-1 and TRBJ1-3; possibly TRBD1 for D (6 bases). Germline assignment: CDR1 DFQATT and CDR2 SNEGSKA (reference sequence). The V end was cut by 6 bases, the J end by 4 bases, with 16 bases between. The CDR3 spans 14 residues. The CDR3 here is CSAPDMGAGNTIYF. Here the CDR3 DNA reads TGCAGTGCCCCCGACATGGGGGCCGGAAACACCATATATTTT.

This chain connects TRBV19 to TRBJ1-3; 7 nucleotides match TRBD1. The CDR3 contains 17 residues. The V and J ends lost 3 bases and 2 bases, in that order; junction bases with no gene match: 10. Per the germline V gene, CDR1 is LNHDA and CDR2 is SQIVND (reference sequence). In DNA, the CDR3 is TGTGCCAGTAGTATGCGGCCACAGGGGATCGCTGGAAACACCATATATTTT. This sequence encodes CASSMRPQGIAGNTIYF.

This clonotype was seen many times. The chain links TRBV7-6 to TRBJ2-5; D uncertain. Germline V gene data show CDR1 as SGHVS and CDR2 as FNYEAQ. CDR3 length equals 15 residues. Between the trimmed V and J ends, which lost 5 bases and 3 bases, there was a span of 16 bases. The CDR3 sequence: CASSPSLIRKETQYF. In nucleotides, the CDR3 is TGTGCCAGCAGCCCGAGCTTGATACGCAAAGAGACCCAGTACTTC.

In its sample, this clonotype was seen a few times. The chain uses TRBV7-6 and TRBJ1-5; D is unclear. The germline gives CDR1 SGHVS, CDR2 FNYEAQ. CDR3 length: 15 residues. V lost 2 bases and J 3 bases, leaving 11 bases between the germline ends. CDR3 bases: TGTGCCAGCAGCTTACAGGCCGGTGCCAATCAGCCCCAGCATTTT. It translates to CASSLQAGANQPQHF.

This clonotype was picked up a small number of times. This rearrangement joins TRBV27 to TRBJ2-7; possibly TRBD1 for D (6 bases). Germline V gene lookup returns CDR1 MNHEY and CDR2 SMNVEV (reference sequence). This CDR3 is 13 amino acids long. Deletions cut 3 bases from V and 6 bases from J, with 12 bases between. CDR3 DNA sequence: TGTGCCAGCAGTTTCCCAGGGGACCGCGAGCAGTACTTC. It specifies CASSFPGDREQYF.

In this sample, this clonotype turned up a few times. CDR3 sequence reads: CASSLDRSSYEQYF. CDR3 sequence (DNA): TGCGCCAGCAGCTTGGACAGAAGCTCCTACGAGCAGTACTTC. The chain links TRBV5-1 to TRBJ2-7; D remains unclear. V lost 0 bases and J 0 bases, leaving 7 bases between the germline ends. The CDR3 runs 14 residues. Germline CDR1 reads SGHRS; CDR2 reads YFSETQ.

The CDR3 DNA follows: TGCAGCCCTCCGGGAGGAAAGGACAATCAGCCCCAGCATTTT. This gives the protein CSPPGGKDNQPQHF. This sequence joins TRBV29-1 and TRBJ1-5; no firm D call. This CDR3 has 14 residues. Germline V CDR1 and CDR2: SQVTM, ANQGSEA. V lost 8 bases and J lost 3, with 17 bases in between.

The chain employs TRBV29-1 and TRBJ2-3, with D possibly being TRBD1 or TRBD2 (6 bases each). The CDR3 spans 17 residues. CDR1 and CDR2 (germline): SQVTM, ANQGSEA. V lost 1 base, J lost 0 bases, and 17 bases lay in between. In DNA, the CDR3 is TGCAGCGTTGAAGGGGGGGCACTCGACCCTAGCACAGATACGCAGTATTTT. Protein product: CSVEGGALDPSTDTQYF.

This clonotype was found a few times. The genes are TRBV29-1 and TRBJ2-1; 7 nucleotides agree with TRBD1. V shed 5 bases and J 6 bases; nucleotides not matched to a gene: 7. The CDR3 has 13 amino acids. Per the germline V gene, CDR1 is SQVTM and CDR2 is ANQGSEA. CDR3 region: CSVRTGGINEQFF. CDR3 sequence (DNA): TGCAGCGTTCGGACAGGCGGTATCAATGAGCAGTTCTTC.

The chain couples TRBV20-1 to TRBJ2-7, with D perhaps TRBD1 (5 bases). Germline values: CDR1 DFQATT, CDR2 SNEGSKA (reference sequence). CDR3 size: 13 residues. V lost 3 bases to trimming and J lost 2 bases, with 11 bases between them. The CDR3, as DNA: TGCAGTGCTAGTGTGGACACCGCCTACGAGCAGTACTTC. This translates into CSASVDTAYEQYF.